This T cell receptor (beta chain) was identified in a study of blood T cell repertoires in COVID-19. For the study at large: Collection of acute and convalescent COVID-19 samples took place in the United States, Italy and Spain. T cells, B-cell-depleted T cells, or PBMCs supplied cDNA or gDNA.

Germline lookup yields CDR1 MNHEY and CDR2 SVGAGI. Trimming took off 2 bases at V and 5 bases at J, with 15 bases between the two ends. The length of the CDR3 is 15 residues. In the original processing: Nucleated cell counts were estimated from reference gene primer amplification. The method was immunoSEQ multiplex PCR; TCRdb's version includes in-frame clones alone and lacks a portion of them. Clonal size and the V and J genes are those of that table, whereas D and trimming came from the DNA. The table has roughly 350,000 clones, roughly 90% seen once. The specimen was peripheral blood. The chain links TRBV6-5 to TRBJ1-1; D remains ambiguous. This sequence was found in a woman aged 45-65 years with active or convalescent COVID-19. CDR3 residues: CASSYPQKRGTEAFF. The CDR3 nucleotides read TGTGCCAGCAGTTACCCTCAGAAAAGAGGGACTGAAGCTTTCTTT.